The subject of this entry is one TCR beta chain. What this receptor recognizes is not known. The input lacks base qualities; no much larger clone sits a single base away. These data originate in a study of cytomegalovirus exposure and HLA in healthy donors (dated by TCRdb to 2017 to 2019). The study in broad terms: An earlier analysis of 587 of the donors reported about 280 Gb of sequence data and approximately 120 million unique TCR beta sequences obtained from about 180 million T cells. About 280 gigabases of sequencing data and tens of millions of unique TCR sequences were included in an early release covering under 650 HLA-typed donors. The genetic ancestry cluster associated with self-reported Caucasian donors included around four fifths of the 398 genotyped donors. The study aimed to test whether cataloging public T cell receptors could reveal signatures of past pathogen exposure. Using immunosequencing, the study profiled T cell repertoires from 666 subjects and related those repertoires to cytomegalovirus serostatus. Along with the 666-subject first cohort, a separate validation cohort of over 90 different subjects was used. High-throughput TCR immunosequencing, statistical association of individual TCRs with disease status, and machine learning were combined to predict cytomegalovirus infection status. To study patterns of TCR occurrence, a later analysis re-analyzed previously published TCR beta repertoires from around 670 donors and added high-resolution HLA genotyping. Rather than using new phenotypic data, the later analysis identified candidate immune exposures from TCR beta sequences and from how often those sequences occurred across donors. In an earlier analysis of a few hundred of the donors, high-throughput TCR beta sequencing was used to judge whether each TCR beta V gene segment behaved as functional or pseudogenic. Donor age, sex, ethnicity and CMV serostatus were compiled together with the repertoire data. In a later genetic analysis, genome-wide SNP genotypes for about three fifths of the roughly 670 donors were used, and that subset was treated as a discovery cohort. All discovery cohort repertoires had been generated using a single sequencing platform. HLA typing included class I and class II loci at four-digit resolution. The number of typed donors differed by locus: about 620-630 for A, B, C, DRB1 and DQB1; 522 for DQA1; approximately 610 for DPA1; and 400 to 480 for DPB1. Because of strong linkage in the cohort, roughly five DR-DQ haplotypes were treated as single units for association and clustering. Across about 370 genotyped donors of the cohort, an average of about 220,000 unique TCR beta nucleotide sequences per donor were sequenced, and roughly 20% of those sequences were non-productive.

V is clipped by 5 bases and J by 5 bases, and the sequence between their germline boundaries is 12 bases long. CDR3 length: 13 amino acids, cysteine to phenylalanine. The entry retains the CDR3 DNA only, 39 bases that are in frame from base 1. CDR1 and CDR2 (ENHRY, SYGVKD) derive from the germline V gene. Beyond this particular receptor, the publication reports: Because counts were too low, some 17 rarely observed V segments, including chromosome 9 orphons, were left out of the earlier analysis of 587 of the donors. Broadly in line with IMGT annotations, most TCR beta V segments showed up in productive rearrangements about 90% or about 30% of the time in an earlier analysis of several hundred of the donors. The presence/absence analyses assumed that sequencing depth was roughly uniform across donors, and that assumption may not be true. In the study, approximately 160 TCR beta chains were listed as associated with cytomegalovirus. The classifier was reported to diagnose cytomegalovirus status with high specificity and sensitivity in both the original and validation cohorts. Most TCR sequences were observed very rarely across donors, whereas some public TCRs were present in many individuals. A later analysis associated 15,000 or so TCR beta sequences with specific HLA alleles at a false discovery rate of 0.05. In this cohort, only TCR beta chains were sequenced, and detectable features were limited by the absence of alpha or paired-chain data. In a later genetic analysis, fewer N-insertions in productive TCRs were reported among donors in an Asian-associated ancestry cluster than the roughly 700-donor mean. According to a later analysis, TCR association rates differed among HLA loci, with DRB1 alleles showing the most associated TCRs and HLA-C alleles showing the fewest. The only immune exposure information available for the cohort was CMV serostatus. According to a later analysis, parvovirus B19, influenza, CMV and Epstein-Barr virus appeared linked to several top co-occurrence clusters. According to the authors, the approach could potentially be generalized to other disease states and immunological phenotypes. When HLA alleles, especially DR and DQ, strongly co-occurred, TCR associations were difficult to assign to individual alleles. HLA typing was unavailable for some donors at each locus, so association tests used only the typed subset. Linkage disequilibrium might explain the correlated functional status among segregating V segments, but an unknown experimental factor could not be excluded. A further reported finding was that TCR beta sequences accurately predicted the HLA-A and HLA-B alleles for most subjects in the first cohort. The 87-base-pair reads could not distinguish some IMGT-functional V segments, including TRBV6-2 and TRBV6-3, so those segments were excluded. In vitro tests confirmed that a few of the cytomegalovirus-associated TCR beta chains recognize cytomegalovirus antigens. The sequencing pipeline was judged likely to have produced a cluster of highly shared sequence variants as a technical artifact. A later analysis found that HLA-associated TCR beta chains were more clonally expanded and had lower generation probabilities than equally common non-associated chains. V-gene and J-gene trimming of TCR beta chains was associated with a missense DCLRE1C variant in a later genetic analysis, and the association was replicated in an independent cohort. Most CMV-associated TCR beta chains appeared to be HLA-restricted in a later analysis, and the HLA associations seemed to be driven largely by CMV exposure.

Libraries were made using the immunoSEQ multiplex PCR assay. For the multiplex PCR, a mixture combining 60 forward primers for TCR Vbeta segments and 13 reverse primers for TCR Jbeta segments was used. The CDR3 region of rearranged TCR beta genes was amplified from genomic DNA with a multiplex PCR assay. The Illumina HiSeq System was used to sequence the amplified TCR beta libraries as 87-base-pair reads. Concerning the study's data processing: A later analysis counted 65 million to 90 million unique TCR beta chains across the 666 repertoires, and roughly 9.9 million of these chains were shared by at least two donors. Raw reads were error-corrected and collapsed into unique sequences with a nearest-neighbor algorithm that merged closely related sequences to remove PCR and sequencing errors. To assign V, D and J gene segments, CDR3 sequences were aligned to IMGT reference sequences. For a sequence to be retained, at least a six-nucleotide match to both a V gene segment and a J gene segment was required. Rearrangements were classified as productive when the CDR3 lacked stop codons and remained in frame with V and J, and all other rearrangements were classified as non-productive. CDR3 was defined by IMGT convention, running from the second conserved V-encoded cysteine to the conserved J-encoded phenylalanine. The earlier analysis of some 540 of the donors excluded any sequence lacking an unambiguous match to a single V gene segment. An earlier analysis of under 750 of the donors called V segments functional above 56.7% productive rearrangements and segregating when the between-donor standard deviation exceeded 5%. A statistical classification framework was developed to diagnose cytomegalovirus status using the catalog of TCR beta chain sequences. In a later analysis, V and J genes were assigned by comparing TCR nucleotide sequences against IMGT/GENE-DB human TR gene sequences. In a later analysis, CDR3 sequences and most-parsimonious VDJ recombination scenarios were assigned using the TCRdist pipeline. In a later analysis, each TCR beta chain was defined by its CDR3 amino acid sequence together with its V-gene family, and reads lacking a unique V-gene family were excluded. To address suspected cross-contamination and a sequencing artifact, a later analysis removed 550 to 750 highly shared, low-generation-probability nucleotide sequences. In a later analysis, a clonal expansion index for each public chain was calculated from normalized within-repertoire ranks of inferred template counts. In a later analysis, generation probabilities were computed using a VDJ recombination model fitted to out-of-frame rearrangements, and the results were checked against IGoR. In a later analysis, hypergeometric tests were used to score TCR-TCR, TCR-HLA and TCR-CMV co-occurrence, with a repertoire-size bias correction applied to TCR pairs. False discovery rates were estimated in a later analysis by permuting HLA or CMV assignments 20 times. In a later analysis, co-occurring TCRs were grouped with DBSCAN, and TCRdist sequence similarity was added when clustering was performed within HLA-allele-positive subsets. For co-occurrence clustering, repertoires with fewer than 30,000 or more than 120,000 public chains were excluded, along with roughly 5 repertoires with anomalous nucleotide sharing. TCRdb took over this immuneACCESS table, retaining in-frame rearrangements with V and J assigned. Such tables are incomplete; in checked studies, under half of the missing clones stem from an unresolved V gene, and the remainder is unexplained. The DNA gave D and trimming, while V, J and clone size come from that table. For this sample the table gives around 170,000 clones, of which 80% were detected only once. The leading ten clones occupy roughly 2% of the sample.

The cohort comprised under 700 healthy bone marrow donors. Cohort members were all nominally healthy when sampled, although unrecorded immune exposures were likely present. The donor was CMV seronegative and was included in the group of several hundred seronegative cohort members. Each donor provided a peripheral blood sample, and peripheral blood mononuclear cells were used for TCR beta sequencing. The Qiagen DNeasy Blood Extraction Kit was used to extract genomic DNA from the blood cell samples. Material for sequencing was PBMCs. This clonotype originated in a woman younger than 45 in good health and CMV-seronegative. The sequence links TRBV10-3 to TRBJ1-1; D gene: possibly TRBD1, on 5 matching bases. DNA sequence: TGTGCCATCAGTTCAGGGTGGGTTACTGAAGCTTTCTTT. It translates as CAISSGWVTEAFF.